This T cell receptor (beta chain) was identified in a study of T-cell reconstitution after alpha-beta-depleted transplantation in children. From germline, CDR1 is MDHEN and CDR2 SYDVKM. The CDR3 contains 12 residues. V shed 9 bases and J shed 5 bases, with 11 bases lying between them. Unique molecular identifiers were used in preparing the TCRbeta library. TCRdb ran MiXCR on the PCR reads and lists one entry per CDR3 protein. Of a few hundred thousand distinct CDR3 sequences listed, roughly 13% are singletons. This TCR came from a human donor who donated a stem cell graft to a child with Fanconi anemia. This chain uses TRBV28 with TRBJ1-5; a possible D gene is TRBD1 (5 bases). The source material was PBMCs, sampled from the stem cell graft. The CDR3: CASAGNDQPQHF. Here the CDR3 DNA reads TGTGCCAGTGCAGGGAATGATCAGCCCCAGCATTTT.